The clone carrying this TCR beta chain counts as medium-sized. These data come from a study of HIV-infected patients and healthy controls. About 500 ng RNA was reverse transcribed with alpha and beta constant-region primers. Alpha and beta chain libraries were made separately by chain-specific third strand synthesis with multiplexing indices. TCRdb analysed the 5' RACE reads with MiXCR anew, one entry per CDR3 protein. Seen here are some 10,000 distinct CDR3 sequences, around 8% observed once, and the top ten hold about 3.7%. Whole blood was used without fractionation, so all unsorted peripheral T cells were included. Peripheral blood, 2.5 ml, was drawn for RNA extraction. Sequenced material: blood. This receptor was identified in an adult in good health.

CDR3 amino acids: CASSHLLPGQVYNSPLHF. For the CDR3, the DNA is TGTGCCAGCAGCCATCTCCTTCCGGGACAGGTTTACAATTCACCCCTCCACTTT. The J gene is TRBJ1-6, the V gene TRBV3-1, with 8 bases identical to TRBD1. This CDR3 is built from 18 residues. V lost 3 bases, J lost 7 bases, and 14 bases stayed unmatched. In germline, CDR1 is LGHDT, CDR2 YNNKEL (reference sequence).